This TCR beta chain was captured in a study of T cell changes during pregnancy in multiple sclerosis (dated by TCRdb to the late 2010s). Regarding the complete study: The study examined how the T cell repertoire changed over the course of pregnancy in women with multiple sclerosis.

Notes on this clone: Its recognized antigen is unknown. No qualities accompany the bases; no much larger clone lies one base away.

Library preparation was by the immunoSEQ multiplex PCR assay. TCRdb limited this immuneACCESS table to in-frame rearrangements with V and J called. A share of clones is missing; checked studies link under half to unresolved V genes, and the rest is unexplained. Across this sample there are approximately 50,000 clones, with about 94% seen only once. 0.39% of the sample is taken by the ten largest. The trim is 3 bases for V and 1 base for J, with a gap of 19 bases between the germline ends. Measured from the cysteine to the phenylalanine, the CDR3 is 17 residues long. CDR3 DNA only is kept here, 51 bases in frame from base 1. The germline V gene provides CDR1 SGHDT and CDR2 YYEEEE.

The chain joins TRBV5-6 to TRBJ2-5, with a weak D call of TRBD2 (6 bases match). This clonotype was sampled from a female donor with multiple sclerosis, enrolled in a pregnancy study. The sample in question was CD4+ T cells from peripheral blood mononuclear cells, obtained after pregnancy. CDR3 sequence: CASSSPGTSIFQETQYF. The DNA sequence follows: TGTGCCAGCAGCTCCCCCGGGACTTCGATCTTCCAAGAGACCCAGTACTTC.